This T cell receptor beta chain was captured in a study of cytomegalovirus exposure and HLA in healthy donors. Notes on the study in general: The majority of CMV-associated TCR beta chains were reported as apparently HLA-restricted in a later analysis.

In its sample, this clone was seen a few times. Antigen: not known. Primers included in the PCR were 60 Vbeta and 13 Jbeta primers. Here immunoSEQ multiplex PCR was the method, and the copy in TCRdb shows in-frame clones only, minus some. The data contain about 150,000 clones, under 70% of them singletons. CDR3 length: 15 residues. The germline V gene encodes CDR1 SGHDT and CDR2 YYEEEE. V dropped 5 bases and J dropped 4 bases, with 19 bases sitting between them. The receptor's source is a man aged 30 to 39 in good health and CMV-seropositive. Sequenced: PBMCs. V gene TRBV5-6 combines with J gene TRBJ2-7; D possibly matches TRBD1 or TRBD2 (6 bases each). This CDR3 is CASRLRDTIIYEQYF. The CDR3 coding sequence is TGTGCCAGCAGGTTGCGGGACACGATAATTTACGAGCAGTACTTC.